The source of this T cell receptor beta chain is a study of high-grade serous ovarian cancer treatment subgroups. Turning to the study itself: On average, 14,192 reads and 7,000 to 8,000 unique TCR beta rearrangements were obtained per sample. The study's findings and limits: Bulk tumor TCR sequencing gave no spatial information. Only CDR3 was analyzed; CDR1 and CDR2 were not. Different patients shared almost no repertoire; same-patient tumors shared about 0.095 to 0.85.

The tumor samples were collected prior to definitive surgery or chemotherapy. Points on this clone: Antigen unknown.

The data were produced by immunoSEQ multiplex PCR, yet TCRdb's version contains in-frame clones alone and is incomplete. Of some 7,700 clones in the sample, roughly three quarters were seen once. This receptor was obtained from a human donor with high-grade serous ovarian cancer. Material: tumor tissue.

The CDR3: CASSLEAVSIGTEAFF. CDR3 DNA: TGCGCCAGCAGCTTGGAGGCAGTTTCAATCGGGACTGAAGCTTTCTTT. The chain is built from TRBV5-1 and TRBJ1-1, with no clear D. The CDR3 runs 16 residues. Germline-derived CDR1 and CDR2 are SGHRS and YFSETQ. With 0 bases removed from V and 5 bases from J, the gap between germline ends came to 17 bases.